The entry below gives a single T cell receptor beta chain sequence along with its context. These data are taken from a study of T-cell reconstitution after alpha-beta-depleted transplantation in children. Unique molecular identifiers were built into the TCRbeta library. MiXCR was run by TCRdb on the PCR reads, yielding one entry per CDR3 protein. The data hold some 220,000 distinct CDR3 sequences, with 8.5% to 10% observed a single time. The clonotype comes from a human donor who donated a stem cell graft to a child with acute lymphoblastic leukemia. The specimen was PBMCs from the stem cell graft donor, collected from the stem cell graft.

CDR3 region: CSARPSQQETQYF. The CDR3 DNA sequence: TGCAGTGCTAGACCATCACAACAAGAGACCCAGTACTTC. The chain uses TRBV20-1 and TRBJ2-5; D not certain. With 2 bases removed from V and 2 bases from J, the gap between germline ends came to 9 bases. The germline V gene encodes CDR1 DFQATT and CDR2 SNEGSKA (reference sequence). There are 13 residues in the CDR3.